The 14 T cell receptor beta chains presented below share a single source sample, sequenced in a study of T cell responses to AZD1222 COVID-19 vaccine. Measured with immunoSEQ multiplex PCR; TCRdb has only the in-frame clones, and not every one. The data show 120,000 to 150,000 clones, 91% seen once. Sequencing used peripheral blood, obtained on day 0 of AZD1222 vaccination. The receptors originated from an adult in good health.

The CDR3 reads CASSHRKGWASGSGGELFF. CDR3 nucleotides: TGCGCCAGCAGCCACCGAAAGGGGTGGGCTAGCGGGAGCGGCGGGGAGCTGTTTTTT. The rearrangement uses TRBV4-1 and TRBJ2-2; 10 bases align to TRBD2. The ends lost 3 bases at V and 7 bases at J; junction bases unmatched: 17. CDR1 is MGHRA, CDR2 YSYEKL, per germline. This CDR3 spans 19 amino acids.

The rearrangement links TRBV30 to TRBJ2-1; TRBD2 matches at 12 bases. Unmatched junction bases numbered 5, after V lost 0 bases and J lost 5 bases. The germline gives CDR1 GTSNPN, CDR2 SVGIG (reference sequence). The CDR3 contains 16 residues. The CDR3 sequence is CAWSVKGLAGNNEQFF. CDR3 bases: TGTGCCTGGAGTGTTAAAGGACTAGCGGGAAACAATGAGCAGTTCTTC.

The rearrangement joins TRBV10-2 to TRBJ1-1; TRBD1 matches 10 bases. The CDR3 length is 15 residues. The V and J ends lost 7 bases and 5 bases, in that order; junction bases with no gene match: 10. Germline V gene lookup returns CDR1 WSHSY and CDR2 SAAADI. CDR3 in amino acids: CASTGTGDRVTEAFF. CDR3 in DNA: TGCGCCAGCACCGGGACAGGGGATCGGGTTACTGAAGCTTTCTTT.

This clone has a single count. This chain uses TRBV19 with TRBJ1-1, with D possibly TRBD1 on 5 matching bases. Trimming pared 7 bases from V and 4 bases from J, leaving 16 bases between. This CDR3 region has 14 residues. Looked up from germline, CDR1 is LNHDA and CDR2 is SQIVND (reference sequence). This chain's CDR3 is CASKVAGPGTEAFF. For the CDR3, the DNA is TGTGCCAGTAAGGTAGCAGGGCCGGGCACTGAAGCTTTCTTT.

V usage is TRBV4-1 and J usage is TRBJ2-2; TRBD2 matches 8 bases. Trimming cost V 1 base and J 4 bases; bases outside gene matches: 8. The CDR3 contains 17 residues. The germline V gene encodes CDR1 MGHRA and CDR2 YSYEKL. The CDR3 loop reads CASSQAKLAEITGELFF. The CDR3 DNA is TGCGCCAGCAGCCAAGCTAAACTAGCGGAGATCACCGGGGAGCTGTTTTTT.

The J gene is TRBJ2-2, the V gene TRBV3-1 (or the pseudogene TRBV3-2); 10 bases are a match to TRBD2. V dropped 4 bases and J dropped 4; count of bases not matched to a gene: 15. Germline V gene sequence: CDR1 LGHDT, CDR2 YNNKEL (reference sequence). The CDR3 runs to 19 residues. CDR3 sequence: CASSRRAPGLAGVTGELFF. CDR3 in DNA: TGTGCCAGCAGCCGCCGAGCTCCGGGGCTAGCGGGGGTCACCGGGGAGCTGTTTTTT.

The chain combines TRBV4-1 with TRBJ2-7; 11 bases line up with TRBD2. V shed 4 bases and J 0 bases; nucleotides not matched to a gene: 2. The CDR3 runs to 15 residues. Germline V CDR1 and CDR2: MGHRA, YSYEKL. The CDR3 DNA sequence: TGCGCCAGCAGCCTAACTAGCGGGAGCTCCTACGAGCAGTACTTC. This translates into CASSLTSGSSYEQYF.

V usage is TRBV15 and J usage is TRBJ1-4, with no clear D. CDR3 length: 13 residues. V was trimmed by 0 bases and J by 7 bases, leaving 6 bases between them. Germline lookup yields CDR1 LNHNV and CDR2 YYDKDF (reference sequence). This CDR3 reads CATSRDSSEKLFF. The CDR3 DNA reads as TGTGCCACCAGCAGAGACAGTTCTGAAAAACTGTTTTTT.

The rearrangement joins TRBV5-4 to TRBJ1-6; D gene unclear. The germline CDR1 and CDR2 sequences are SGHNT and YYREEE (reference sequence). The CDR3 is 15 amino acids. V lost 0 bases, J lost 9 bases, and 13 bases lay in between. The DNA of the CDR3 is TGTGCCAGCAGCTTGGGTCCTAGGGATGGTTCACCCCTCCACTTT. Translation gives CASSLGPRDGSPLHF.

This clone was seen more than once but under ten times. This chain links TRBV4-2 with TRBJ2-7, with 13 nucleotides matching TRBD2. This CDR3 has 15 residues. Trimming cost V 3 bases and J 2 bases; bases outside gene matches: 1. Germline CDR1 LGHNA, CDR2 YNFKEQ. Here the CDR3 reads CASSQGTSGTYEQYF. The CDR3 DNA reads TGTGCCAGCAGCCAGGGGACTAGCGGGACCTACGAGCAGTACTTC.

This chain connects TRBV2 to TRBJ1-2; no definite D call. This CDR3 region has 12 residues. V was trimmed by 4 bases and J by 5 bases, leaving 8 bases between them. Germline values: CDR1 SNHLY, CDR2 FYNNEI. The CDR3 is CASSVSAYGYTF. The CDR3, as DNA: TGTGCCAGCAGTGTAAGTGCATATGGCTACACCTTC.

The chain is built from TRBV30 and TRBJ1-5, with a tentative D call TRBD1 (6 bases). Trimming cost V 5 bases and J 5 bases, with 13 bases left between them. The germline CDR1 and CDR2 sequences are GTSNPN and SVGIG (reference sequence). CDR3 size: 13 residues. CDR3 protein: CAWARRGYQPQHF. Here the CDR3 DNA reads TGTGCCTGGGCCCGGAGGGGGTATCAGCCCCAGCATTTT.

In DNA form, the CDR3 reads TGTGCCAGCAGCGCCCGGGGACAGGCAACTAATGAAAAACTGTTTTTT. Translation: CASSARGQATNEKLFF. The chain couples TRBV11-3 to TRBJ1-4, with 8 bases that match TRBD1. Losses at the gene ends were 5 bases for V and 0 bases for J; bases not matched to a gene: 5. Germline CDR1 SGHNT, CDR2 YENEEA. The length of the CDR3 is 16 residues.

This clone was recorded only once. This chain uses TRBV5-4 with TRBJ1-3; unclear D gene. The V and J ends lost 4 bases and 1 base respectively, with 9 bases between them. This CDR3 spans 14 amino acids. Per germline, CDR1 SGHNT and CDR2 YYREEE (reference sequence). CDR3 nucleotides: TGTGCCAGCAGCCTACAGTCTTCTGGAAACACCATATATTTT. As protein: CASSLQSSGNTIYF.